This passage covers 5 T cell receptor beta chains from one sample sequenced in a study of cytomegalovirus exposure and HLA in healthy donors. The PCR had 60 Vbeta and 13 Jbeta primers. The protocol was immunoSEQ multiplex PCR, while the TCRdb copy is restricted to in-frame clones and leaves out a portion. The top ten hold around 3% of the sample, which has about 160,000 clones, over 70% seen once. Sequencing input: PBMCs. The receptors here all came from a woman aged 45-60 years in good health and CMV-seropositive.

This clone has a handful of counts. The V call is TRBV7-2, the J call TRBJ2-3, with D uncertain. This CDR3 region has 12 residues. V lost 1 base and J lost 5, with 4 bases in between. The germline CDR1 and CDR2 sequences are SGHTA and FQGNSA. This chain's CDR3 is CASSLGEDTQYF. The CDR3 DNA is TGTGCCAGCAGCTTAGGAGAAGATACGCAGTATTTT.

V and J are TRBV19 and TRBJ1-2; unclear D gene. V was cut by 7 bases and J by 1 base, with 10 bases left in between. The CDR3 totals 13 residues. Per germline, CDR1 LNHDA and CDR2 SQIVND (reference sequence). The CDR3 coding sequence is TGTGCCAGTACCATCCGGTTTAACTATGGCTACACCTTC. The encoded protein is CASTIRFNYGYTF. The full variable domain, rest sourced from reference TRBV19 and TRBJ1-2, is DGGITQSPKYLFRKEGQNVTLSCEQNLNHDAMYWYRQDPGQGLRLIYYSQIVNDFQKGDIAEGYSVSREKKESFPLTVTSAQKNPTAFYLCASTIRFNYGYTFGSGTRLTVV.

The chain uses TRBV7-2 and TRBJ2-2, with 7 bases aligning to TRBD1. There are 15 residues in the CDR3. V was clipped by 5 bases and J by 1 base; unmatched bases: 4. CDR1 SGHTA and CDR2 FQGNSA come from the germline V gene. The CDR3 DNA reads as TGTGCCAGCAGCCCCCGGACAGGGAACACCGGGGAGCTGTTTTTT. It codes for CASSPRTGNTGELFF.

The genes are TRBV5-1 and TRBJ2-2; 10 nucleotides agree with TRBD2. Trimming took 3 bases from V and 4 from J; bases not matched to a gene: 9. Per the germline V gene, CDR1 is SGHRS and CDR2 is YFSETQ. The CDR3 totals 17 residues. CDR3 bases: TGCGCCAGCAGCTCCAGTCTAGCGGGAGCCGGCACCGGGGAGCTGTTTTTT. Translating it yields CASSSSLAGAGTGELFF.

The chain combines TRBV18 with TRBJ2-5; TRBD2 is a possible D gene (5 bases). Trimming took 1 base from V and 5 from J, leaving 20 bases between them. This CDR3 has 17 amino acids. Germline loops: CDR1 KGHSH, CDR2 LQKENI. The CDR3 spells CASSPQDSGWGWETQYF. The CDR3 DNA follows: TGTGCCAGCTCACCACAGGACTCGGGCTGGGGTTGGGAGACCCAGTACTTC.